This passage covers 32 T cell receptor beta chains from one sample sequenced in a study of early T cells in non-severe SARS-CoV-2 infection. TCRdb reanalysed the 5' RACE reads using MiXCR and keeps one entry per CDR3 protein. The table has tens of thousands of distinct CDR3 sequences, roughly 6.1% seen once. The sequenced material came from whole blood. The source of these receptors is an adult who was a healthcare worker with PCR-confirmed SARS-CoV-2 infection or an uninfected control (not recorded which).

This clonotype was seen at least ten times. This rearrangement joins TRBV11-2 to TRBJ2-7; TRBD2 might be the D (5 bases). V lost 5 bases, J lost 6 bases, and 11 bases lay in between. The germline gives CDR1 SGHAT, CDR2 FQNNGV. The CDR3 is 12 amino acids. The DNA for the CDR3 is TGTGCCAGCAGCCCCCTAGCTTCCGAGCAGTACTTC. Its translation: CASSPLASEQYF. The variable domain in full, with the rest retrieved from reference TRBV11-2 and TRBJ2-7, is EAGVAQSPRYKIIEKRQSVAFWCNPISGHATLYWYQQILGQGPKLLIQFQNNGVVDDSQLPKDRFSAERLKGVDSTLKIQPAKLEDSAVYLCASSPLASEQYFGPGTRLTVT.

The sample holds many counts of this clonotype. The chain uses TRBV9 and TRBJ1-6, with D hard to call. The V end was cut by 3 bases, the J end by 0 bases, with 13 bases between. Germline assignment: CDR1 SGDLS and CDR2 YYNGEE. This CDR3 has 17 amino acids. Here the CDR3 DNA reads TGTGCCAGCAGCGCCTCTAACCGCCCCTCCTATAATTCACCCCTCCACTTT. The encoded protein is CASSASNRPSYNSPLHF.

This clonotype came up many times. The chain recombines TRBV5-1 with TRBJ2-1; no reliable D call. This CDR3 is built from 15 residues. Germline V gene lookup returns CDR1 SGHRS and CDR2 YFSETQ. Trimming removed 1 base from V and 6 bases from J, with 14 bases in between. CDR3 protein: CASSLSPASSNEQFF. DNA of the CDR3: TGCGCCAGCAGCTTGTCCCCCGCCAGCTCCAATGAGCAGTTCTTC.

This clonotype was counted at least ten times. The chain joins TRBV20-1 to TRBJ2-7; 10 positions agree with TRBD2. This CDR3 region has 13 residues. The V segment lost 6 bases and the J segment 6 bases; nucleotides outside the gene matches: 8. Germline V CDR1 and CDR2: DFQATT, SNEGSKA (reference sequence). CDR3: CSAQVLAGAEQYF. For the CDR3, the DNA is TGCAGTGCCCAGGTCCTAGCGGGAGCCGAGCAGTACTTC.

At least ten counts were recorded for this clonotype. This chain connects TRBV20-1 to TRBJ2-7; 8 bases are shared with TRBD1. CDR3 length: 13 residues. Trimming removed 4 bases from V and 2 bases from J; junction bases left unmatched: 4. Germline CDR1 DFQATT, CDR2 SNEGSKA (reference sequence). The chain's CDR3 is CSAMRTGTYEQYF. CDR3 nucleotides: TGCAGTGCTATGCGGACAGGGACCTACGAGCAGTACTTC.

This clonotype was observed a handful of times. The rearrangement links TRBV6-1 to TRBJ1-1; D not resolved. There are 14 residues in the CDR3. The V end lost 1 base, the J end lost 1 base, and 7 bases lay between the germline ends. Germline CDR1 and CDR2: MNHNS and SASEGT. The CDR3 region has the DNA TGTGCCAGCAGTGAAGGGAGGCAGAACACTGAAGCTTTCTTT. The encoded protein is CASSEGRQNTEAFF.

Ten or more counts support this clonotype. CDR3 loop: CASGLGTSGKGETQYF. Here the CDR3 DNA reads TGTGCTAGTGGTTTGGGGACTAGCGGTAAGGGGGAGACCCAGTACTTC. The chain joins TRBV12-5 to TRBJ2-5; 10 bases are shared with TRBD2. Germline CDR1 reads LGHNT; CDR2 reads FRNRAP. V shed 1 base, J shed 5 bases, and the junction held 7 bases outside the gene matches. The CDR3 has 16 amino acids.

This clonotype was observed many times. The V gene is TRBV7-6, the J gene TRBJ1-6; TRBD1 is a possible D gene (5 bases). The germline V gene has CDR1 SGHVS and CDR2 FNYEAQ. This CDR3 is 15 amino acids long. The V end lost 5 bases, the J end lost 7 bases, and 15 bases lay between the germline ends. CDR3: CASSPGDSFNSPLHF. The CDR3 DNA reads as TGTGCCAGCAGCCCCGGCGACAGTTTCAATTCACCCCTCCACTTT.

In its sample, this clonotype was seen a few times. CDR3 sequence: CASSWIQGMNTEAFF. The CDR3 DNA reads as TGTGCCAGCAGTTGGATCCAGGGGATGAACACTGAAGCTTTCTTT. The V call is TRBV28, the J call TRBJ1-1; weak D call: TRBD1 (6 bases). Germline CDR1 MDHEN, CDR2 SYDVKM. The CDR3 extends over 15 amino acids. V was shortened by 4 bases and J by 0 bases, with 12 bases between the two germline ends.

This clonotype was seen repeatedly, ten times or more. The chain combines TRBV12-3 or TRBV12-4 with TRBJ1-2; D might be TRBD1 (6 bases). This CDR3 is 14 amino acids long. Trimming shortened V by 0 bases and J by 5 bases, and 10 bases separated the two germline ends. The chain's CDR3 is CASSLAGGGYGYTF. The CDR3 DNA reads TGTGCCAGCAGTTTAGCAGGGGGAGGATATGGCTACACCTTC.

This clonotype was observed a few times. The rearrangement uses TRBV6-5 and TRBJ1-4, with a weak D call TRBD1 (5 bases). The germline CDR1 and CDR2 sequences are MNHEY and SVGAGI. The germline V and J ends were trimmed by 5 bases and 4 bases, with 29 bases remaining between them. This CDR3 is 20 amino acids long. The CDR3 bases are TGTGCCAGCAGTCCCATGGGGGGGATCGATCCAACGCGGGTTAATGAAAAACTGTTTTTT. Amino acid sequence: CASSPMGGIDPTRVNEKLFF.

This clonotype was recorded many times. CDR3 nucleotides: TGTGCCAGCAGCTCGTGGAGGGTAGGCACCGGGGAGCTGTTTTTT. Translation: CASSSWRVGTGELFF. V and J are TRBV11-2 and TRBJ2-2, with D possibly matching TRBD2 (6 bases). The CDR3 spans 15 residues. Looked up from germline, CDR1 is SGHAT and CDR2 is FQNNGV. V was pared by 4 bases and J by 4 bases, with 13 bases between.

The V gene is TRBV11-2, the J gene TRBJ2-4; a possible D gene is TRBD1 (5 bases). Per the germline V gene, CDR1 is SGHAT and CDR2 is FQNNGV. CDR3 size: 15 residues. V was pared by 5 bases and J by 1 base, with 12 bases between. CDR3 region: CASSALKGAKNIQYF. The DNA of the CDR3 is TGTGCCAGCAGCGCGCTAAAGGGGGCCAAAAACATTCAGTACTTC.

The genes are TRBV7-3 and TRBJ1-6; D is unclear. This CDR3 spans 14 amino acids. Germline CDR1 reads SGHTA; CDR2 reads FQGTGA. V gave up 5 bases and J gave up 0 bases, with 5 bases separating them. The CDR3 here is CASSRSSYNSPLHF. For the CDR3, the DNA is TGTGCCAGCAGCCGGAGCTCCTATAATTCACCCCTCCACTTT.

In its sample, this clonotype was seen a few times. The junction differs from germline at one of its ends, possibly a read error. This chain's CDR3 is CSAGDARTNQETQYF. CDR3 DNA: TGCAGTGCTGGAGATGCGAGGACCAACCAAGAGACCCAGTACTTC. The chain links TRBV20-1 to TRBJ2-5, with D uncertain. The CDR3 runs to 15 residues. The V gene's germline CDR1 is DFQATT and CDR2 SNEGSKA (reference sequence).

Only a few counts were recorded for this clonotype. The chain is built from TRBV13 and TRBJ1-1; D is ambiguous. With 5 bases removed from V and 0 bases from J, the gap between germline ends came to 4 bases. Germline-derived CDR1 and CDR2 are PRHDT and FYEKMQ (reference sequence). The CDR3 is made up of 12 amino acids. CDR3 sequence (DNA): TGTGCCAGCAGCCGCGTGAACACTGAAGCTTTCTTT. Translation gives CASSRVNTEAFF.

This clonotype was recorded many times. CDR3 DNA sequence: TGTGCCAGCAGCGTAGGACAGGGGGCTTATGGCTACACCTTC. Amino acids: CASSVGQGAYGYTF. The J gene is TRBJ1-2, the V gene TRBV12-3 or TRBV12-4; 11 positions agree with TRBD1. This CDR3 has 14 residues. Trimming removed 6 bases from V and 5 bases from J; junction bases left unmatched: 5.

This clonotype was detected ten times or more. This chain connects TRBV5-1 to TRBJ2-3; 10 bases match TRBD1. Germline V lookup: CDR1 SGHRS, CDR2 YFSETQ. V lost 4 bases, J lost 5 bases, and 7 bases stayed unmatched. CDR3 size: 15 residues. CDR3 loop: CASSLRTGGGDTQYF. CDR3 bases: TGCGCCAGCAGCCTCCGGACAGGGGGAGGAGATACGCAGTATTTT.

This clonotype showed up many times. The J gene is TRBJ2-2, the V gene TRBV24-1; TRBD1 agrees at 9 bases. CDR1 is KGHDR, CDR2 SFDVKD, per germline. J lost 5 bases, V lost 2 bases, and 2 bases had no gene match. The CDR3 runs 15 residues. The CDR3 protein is CATSDSGTGTGELFF. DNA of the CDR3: TGTGCCACCAGTGATTCGGGGACAGGGACCGGGGAGCTGTTTTTT.

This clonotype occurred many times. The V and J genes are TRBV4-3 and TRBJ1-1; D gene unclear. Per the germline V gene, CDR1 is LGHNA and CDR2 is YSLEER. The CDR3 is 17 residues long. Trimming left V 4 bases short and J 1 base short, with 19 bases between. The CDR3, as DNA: TGCGCCAGCAGCCCCCGTGGAGCAGGAAGAGGGAACACTGAAGCTTTCTTT. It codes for CASSPRGAGRGNTEAFF.

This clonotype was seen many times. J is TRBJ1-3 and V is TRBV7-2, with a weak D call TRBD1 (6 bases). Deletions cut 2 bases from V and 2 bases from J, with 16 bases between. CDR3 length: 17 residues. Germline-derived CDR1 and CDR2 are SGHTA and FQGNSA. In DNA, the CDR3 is TGTGCCAGCAGCTTATGGGGCGGGACACTTACTGGAAACACCATATATTTT. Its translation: CASSLWGGTLTGNTIYF.

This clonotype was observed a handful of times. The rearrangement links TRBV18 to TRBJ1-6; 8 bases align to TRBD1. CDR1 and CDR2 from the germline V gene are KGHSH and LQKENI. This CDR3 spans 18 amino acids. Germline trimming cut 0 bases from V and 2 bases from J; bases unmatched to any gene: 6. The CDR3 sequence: CASSPPDGGQAYNSPLHF. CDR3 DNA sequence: TGTGCCAGCTCACCACCCGACGGGGGACAGGCCTATAATTCACCCCTCCACTTT.

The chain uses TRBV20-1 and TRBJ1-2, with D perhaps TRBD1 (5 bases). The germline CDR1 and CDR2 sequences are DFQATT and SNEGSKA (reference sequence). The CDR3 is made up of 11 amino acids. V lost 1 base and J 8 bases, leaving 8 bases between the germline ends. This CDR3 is CSARGTLGYTF. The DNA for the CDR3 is TGCAGTGCTAGAGGGACACTCGGCTACACCTTC.

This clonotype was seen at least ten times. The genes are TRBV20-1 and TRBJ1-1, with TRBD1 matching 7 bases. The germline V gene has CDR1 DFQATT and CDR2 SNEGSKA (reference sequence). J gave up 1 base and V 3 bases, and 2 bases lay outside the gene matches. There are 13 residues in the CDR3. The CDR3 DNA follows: TGCAGTGCTAGGGGGACAGCGAACACTGAAGCTTTCTTT. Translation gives CSARGTANTEAFF.

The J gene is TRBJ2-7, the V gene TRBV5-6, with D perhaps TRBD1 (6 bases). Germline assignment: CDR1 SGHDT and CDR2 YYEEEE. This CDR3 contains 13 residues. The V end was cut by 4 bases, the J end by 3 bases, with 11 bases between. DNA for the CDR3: TGTGCCAGCAGCGCTACAGGGATCTACGAGCAGTACTTC. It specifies CASSATGIYEQYF.

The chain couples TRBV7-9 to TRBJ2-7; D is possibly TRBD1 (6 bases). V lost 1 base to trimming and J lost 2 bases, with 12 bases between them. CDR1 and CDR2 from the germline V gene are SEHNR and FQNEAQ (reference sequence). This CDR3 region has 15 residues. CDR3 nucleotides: TGTGCCAGCAGCTTAGGGCAGGGGCCCACCTACGAGCAGTACTTC. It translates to CASSLGQGPTYEQYF.

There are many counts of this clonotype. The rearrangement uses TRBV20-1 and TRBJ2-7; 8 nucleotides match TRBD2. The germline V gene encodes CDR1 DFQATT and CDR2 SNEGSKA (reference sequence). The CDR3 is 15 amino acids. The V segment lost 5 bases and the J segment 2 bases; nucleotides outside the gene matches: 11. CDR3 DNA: TGCAGTGCTTCTTCTCTAGCGGGTATTACCTACGAGCAGTACTTC. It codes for CSASSLAGITYEQYF.

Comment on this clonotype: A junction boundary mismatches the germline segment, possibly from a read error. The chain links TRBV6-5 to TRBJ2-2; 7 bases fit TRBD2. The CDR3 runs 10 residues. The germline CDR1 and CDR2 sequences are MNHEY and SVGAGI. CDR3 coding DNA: TGCGCCAGCGGGATCGGGGAGCTGTTTTTT. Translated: CASGIGELFF.

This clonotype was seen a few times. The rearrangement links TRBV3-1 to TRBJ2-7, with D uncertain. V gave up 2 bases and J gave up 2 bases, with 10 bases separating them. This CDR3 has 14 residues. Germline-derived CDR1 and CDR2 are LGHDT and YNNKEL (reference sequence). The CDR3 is CASSQLGKTYEQYF. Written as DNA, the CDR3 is TGTGCCAGCAGCCAATTGGGAAAAACCTACGAGCAGTACTTC.

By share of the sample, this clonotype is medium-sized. This CDR3 is CASSFPRAMTRSEQFF. CDR3 nucleotides: TGTGCCAGCAGTTTCCCCCGGGCCATGACTAGGAGTGAGCAGTTCTTC. The rearrangement uses TRBV6-1 and TRBJ2-1; D may be TRBD2 (6 bases). The V gene lost 5 bases and the J gene lost 9 bases, with 23 bases spanning the gap. Germline assignment: CDR1 MNHNS and CDR2 SASEGT. CDR3 length equals 16 residues.

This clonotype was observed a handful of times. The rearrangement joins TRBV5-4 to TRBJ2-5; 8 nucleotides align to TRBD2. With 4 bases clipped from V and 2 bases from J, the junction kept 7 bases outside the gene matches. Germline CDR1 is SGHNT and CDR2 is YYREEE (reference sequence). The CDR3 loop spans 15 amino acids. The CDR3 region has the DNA TGTGCCAGCAGCCGGGAGCGGGGGAGGCAAGAGACCCAGTACTTC. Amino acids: CASSRERGRQETQYF.

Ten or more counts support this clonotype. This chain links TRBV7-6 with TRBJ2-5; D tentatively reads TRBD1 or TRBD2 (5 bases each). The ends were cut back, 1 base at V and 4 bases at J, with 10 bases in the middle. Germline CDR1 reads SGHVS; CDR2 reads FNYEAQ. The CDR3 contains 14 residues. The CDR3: CASSLVSGTETQYF. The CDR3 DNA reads TGTGCCAGCAGCTTAGTTTCCGGGACAGAGACCCAGTACTTC. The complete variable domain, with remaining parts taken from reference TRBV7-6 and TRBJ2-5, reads GAGVSQSPRYKVTKRGQDVALRCDPISGHVSLYWYRQALGQGPEFLTYFNYEAQQDKSGLPNDRFSAERPEGSISTLTIQRTEQRDSAMYRCASSLVSGTETQYFGPGTRLLVL.